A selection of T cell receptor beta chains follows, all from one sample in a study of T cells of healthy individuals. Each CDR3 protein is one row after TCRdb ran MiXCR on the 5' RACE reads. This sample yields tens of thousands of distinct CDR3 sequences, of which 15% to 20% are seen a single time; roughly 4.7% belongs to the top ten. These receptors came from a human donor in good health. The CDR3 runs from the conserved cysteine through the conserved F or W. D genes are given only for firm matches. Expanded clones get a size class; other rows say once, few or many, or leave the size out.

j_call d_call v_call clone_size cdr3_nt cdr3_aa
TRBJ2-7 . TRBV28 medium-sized TGTGCCACCATAGCCGGGGGGCCCTCCTACGAGCAGTACTTC CATIAGGPSYEQYF
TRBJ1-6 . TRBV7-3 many TGTGCCAGCAGCTTAAGAGACAGCAATTCACCCCTCCACTTT CASSLRDSNSPLHF
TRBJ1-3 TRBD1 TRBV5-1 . TGCGCCAGCAGCTTGGAGGCCAGGGGGCACGGAAACACCATATATTTT CASSLEARGHGNTIYF
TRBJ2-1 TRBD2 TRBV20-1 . TGCAGTGCTAGAGTCCCCGAAAGCGGGGATCACAATGAGCAGTTCTTC CSARVPESGDHNEQFF
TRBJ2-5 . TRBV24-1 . TGTGCCACCAGTAGGAGTGGGGGGGAGACCCAGTACTTC CATSRSGGETQYF
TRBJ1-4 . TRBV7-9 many TGTGCCAGCACCTTAGATGAAAAACTGTTTTTT CASTLDEKLFF
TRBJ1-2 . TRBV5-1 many TGCGCCAGCAGCTCGGAAGTCGGCCTTAACTATGGCTACACCTTC CASSSEVGLNYGYTF
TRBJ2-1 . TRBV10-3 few TGTGCCATCAGTGGAAGAGAGCGCTCCTACAATGAGCAGTTCTTC CAISGRERSYNEQFF
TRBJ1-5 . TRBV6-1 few TGTGCCAGCAACCCATTAGGGGGATATAGCAATCAGCCCCAGCATTTT CASNPLGGYSNQPQHF
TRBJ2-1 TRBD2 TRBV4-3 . TGCGCCAGCAGCCAAGCCCCTAGCGGTGCCTACAATGAGCAGTTCTTC CASSQAPSGAYNEQFF
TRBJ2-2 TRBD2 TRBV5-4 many TGTGCCAGCGTGTGGCGGGGGGGCACCGCCGGGGAGCTGTTTTTT CASVWRGGTAGELFF
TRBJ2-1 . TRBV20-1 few TGCAGTGCTTGGGGGGTCTCTTTTGCCTACAATGAGCAGTTCTTC CSAWGVSFAYNEQFF
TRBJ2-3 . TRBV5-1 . TGCGCCAGCAGCTTGGAAAGGTCGGCAGATACGCAGTATTTT CASSLERSADTQYF
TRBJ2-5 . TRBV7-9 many TGTGCCAGCAGCCCCCGCGGGGAGACCCAGTACTTC CASSPRGETQYF
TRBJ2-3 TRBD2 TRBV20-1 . TGCAGTGCTAGAGTTTTGACTAGCGGGGGGGTCACAGATACGCAGTATTTT CSARVLTSGGVTDTQYF
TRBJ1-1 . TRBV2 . TGTGCCAGCAGTGAAGCCTTTATGGACAGGAACACTGAAGCTTTCTTT CASSEAFMDRNTEAFF
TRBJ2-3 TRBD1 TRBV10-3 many TGTGCCATCAGTGAGTCGCGGACAGGTATTACAGATACGCAGTATTTT CAISESRTGITDTQYF
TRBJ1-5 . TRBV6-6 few TGTGCCAGCAGAAATGTCCGTGGACAGAACAATCAGCCCCAGCATTTT CASRNVRGQNNQPQHF
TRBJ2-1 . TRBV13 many TGTGCCAGCAGCAAGGTACGCGATGAGCAGTTCTTC CASSKVRDEQFF
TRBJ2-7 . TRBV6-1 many TGTGCCAGCAGTGAAGGGGATCCCTACGAGCAGTACTTC CASSEGDPYEQYF
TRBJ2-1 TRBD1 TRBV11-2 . TGTGCCAGCACCGAACTTATAGGGGGCCATGAGCAGTTCTTC CASTELIGGHEQFF
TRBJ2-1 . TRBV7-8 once TGTGCCAGCAGCTTAGGGAGAGTCTCCTACAATGAGCAGTTCTTC CASSLGRVSYNEQFF
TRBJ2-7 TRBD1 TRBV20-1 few TGCAGTGCGCCTCGACAGGGTACCGACGAGCAGTACTTC CSAPRQGTDEQYF
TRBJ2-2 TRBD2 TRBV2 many TGTGCCAGCGGACCTTATGGGGGGGCCGGGGAGCTGTTTTTT CASGPYGGAGELFF
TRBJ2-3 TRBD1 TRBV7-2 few TGTGCCAGCAGTTACCGGACAGGGGAGGCAGATACGCAGTATTTT CASSYRTGEADTQYF
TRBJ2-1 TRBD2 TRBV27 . TGTGCCAGCAGTTTAAGGGGCAGGGAGGGCAATGAGCAGTTCTTC CASSLRGREGNEQFF
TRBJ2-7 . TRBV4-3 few TGCGCCAGCAGCCAATTGGGCTGGGACGAGCAGTACTTC CASSQLGWDEQYF
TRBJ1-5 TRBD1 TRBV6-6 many TGTGCCAGCAATAACCGGGACAGGGGCCAGCCCCAGCATTTT CASNNRDRGQPQHF
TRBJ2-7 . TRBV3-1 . TGTGCCAGCAGCCAAGAGGGGCCCTACGAGCAGTACTTC CASSQEGPYEQYF
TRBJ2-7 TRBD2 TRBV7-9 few TGTGCCAGCAGCGCAAGCGGGAGTGAGTACGAGCAGTACTTC CASSASGSEYEQYF
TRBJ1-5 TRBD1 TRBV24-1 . TGTGCCACCAGTGACGGGAACACAGGGGTGCCCCAGCATTTT CATSDGNTGVPQHF
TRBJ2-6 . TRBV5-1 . TGCGCCTGCAGCCCTGCTAACGCCGGGGCCAACGTCCTGACTTTC CACSPANAGANVLTF
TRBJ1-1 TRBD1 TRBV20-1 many TGCAGTGCTAGAGATCGGACAGGGACTGAAGCTTTCTTT CSARDRTGTEAFF
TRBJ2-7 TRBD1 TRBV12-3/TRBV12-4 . TGTGCCAGCAGACCCACAGGGGGGATCTACGAGCAGTACTTC CASRPTGGIYEQYF
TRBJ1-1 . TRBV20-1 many TGCAGTGCTAGTGCGGCCAACACTGAAGCTTTCTTT CSASAANTEAFF
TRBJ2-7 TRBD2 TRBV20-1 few TGCAGTGCTAGAGCCTCGCTAGCGGGAGCCTACGAGCAGTACTTC CSARASLAGAYEQYF
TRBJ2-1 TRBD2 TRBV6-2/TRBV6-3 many TGTGCCAGCAGTGGCCTTCCTAGCGGGGTATACAATGAGCAGTTCTTC CASSGLPSGVYNEQFF
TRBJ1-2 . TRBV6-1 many TGTGCCAGCAGTGAGGGCCGAACAGGATTAACTAACTATGGCTACACCTTC CASSEGRTGLTNYGYTF
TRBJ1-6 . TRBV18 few . CASSPLGAVGSSSGSYNSPLHF
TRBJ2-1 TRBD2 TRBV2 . TGTGCCAGCAGTTTGCGGGGGGTACCCAGCTCCTACAATGAGCAGTTCTTC CASSLRGVPSSYNEQFF
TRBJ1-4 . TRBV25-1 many TGTGCCAGCAGCGACAGTGAAAAACTGTTTTTT CASSDSEKLFF
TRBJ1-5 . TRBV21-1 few TGTGCCAGCAGCAAATCGAGGAGGGGGCGAGGGGGCATCGGTCAGCCCCAGCATTTT CASSKSRRGRGGIGQPQHF
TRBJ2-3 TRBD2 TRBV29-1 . TGCAGCGGTCGCCAAGCGGGAGGGTCCACAGATACGCAGTATTTT CSGRQAGGSTDTQYF
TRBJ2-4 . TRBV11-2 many TGTGCCAGCAGCCCAGACAGAGCCAAAAACATTCAGTACTTC CASSPDRAKNIQYF
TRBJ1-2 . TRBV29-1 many TGCAGCGTTGTTACGCTTGGGCAGGGAGGGGGAGGCTACACCTTC CSVVTLGQGGGGYTF
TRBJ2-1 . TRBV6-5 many TGTGCCAGCAGGGCCGCAGCAACCTCATACAATGAGCAGTTCTTC CASRAAATSYNEQFF
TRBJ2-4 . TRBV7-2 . TGTGCCAGCAGCCCAGGGGGGCCTAAGGGCCCCCAAAACATTCAGTACTTC CASSPGGPKGPQNIQYF
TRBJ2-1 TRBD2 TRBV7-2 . TGTGCCAGCAGCTTATGGACTAGCGGGAAGAATGAGCAGTTCTTC CASSLWTSGKNEQFF
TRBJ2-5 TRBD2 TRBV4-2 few TGTGCCAGCAGCCAACTTAGCGGGGGCACGCAAGAGACCCAGTACTTC CASSQLSGGTQETQYF